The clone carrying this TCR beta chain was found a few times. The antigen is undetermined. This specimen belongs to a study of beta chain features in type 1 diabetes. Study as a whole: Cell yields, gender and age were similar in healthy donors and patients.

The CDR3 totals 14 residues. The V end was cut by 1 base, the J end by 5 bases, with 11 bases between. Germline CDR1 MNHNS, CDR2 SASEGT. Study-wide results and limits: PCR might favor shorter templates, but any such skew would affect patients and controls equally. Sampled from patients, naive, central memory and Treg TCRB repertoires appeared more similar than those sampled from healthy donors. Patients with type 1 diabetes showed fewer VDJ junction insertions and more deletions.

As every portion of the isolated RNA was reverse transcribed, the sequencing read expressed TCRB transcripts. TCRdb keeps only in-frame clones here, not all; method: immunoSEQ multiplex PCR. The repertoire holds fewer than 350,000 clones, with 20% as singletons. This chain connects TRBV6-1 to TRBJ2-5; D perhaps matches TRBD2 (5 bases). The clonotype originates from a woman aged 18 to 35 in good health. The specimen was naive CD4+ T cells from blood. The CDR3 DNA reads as TGTGCCAGCAGTGAAGTGATTGGCGGGGAGACCCAGTACTTC. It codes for CASSEVIGGETQYF.